Listed below are T cell receptor beta chains from one sample, sequenced in a study of Ad26.COV2.S vaccination and SARS-CoV-2 variants. The method was immunoSEQ multiplex PCR; TCRdb's version includes in-frame clones alone and lacks a portion of them. This table holds 400,000 or so clones, approximately 90% found once. Sequencing used peripheral blood, obtained in a trial of Ad26.COV2.S vaccine versus placebo. The receptors stem from a person aged 18 to 65 who received the Ad26.COV2.S COVID-19 vaccine or a placebo. CDR3s include the opening cysteine and the closing phenylalanine or tryptophan. The order of the fields is J gene, clone size, V gene, D gene, CDR3 protein, CDR3 DNA. The D gene is left open where the match is weak. Not every row has a clone size; where given, it reads once, few, many or a size class.

TRBJ2-7	-	TRBV5-1	TRBD1	CASSLTGQGSYEQYF	TGCGCCAGCAGCTTGACGGGACAGGGGTCCTACGAGCAGTACTTC
TRBJ1-2	-	TRBV5-6	-	CASSLQGMAGYGYTF	TGTGCCAGCAGCTTGCAGGGAATGGCGGGCTATGGCTACACCTTC
TRBJ1-5	-	TRBV14	TRBD1	CASSKGTGEAQPQHF	TGTGCCAGCAGCAAAGGGACAGGGGAAGCGCAGCCCCAGCATTTT
TRBJ2-7	-	TRBV27	-	CASLPEGRVYEQYF	TGTGCCAGCCTCCCAGAGGGCAGGGTCTACGAGCAGTACTTC
TRBJ2-1	-	TRBV30	TRBD2	CAWSVLSGGAPYNEQFF	TGTGCCTGGAGTGTACTGAGCGGGGGGGCCCCCTACAATGAGCAGTTCTTC
TRBJ1-3	-	TRBV3-1/TRBV3-2	-	CASSIQGTGNTIYF	TGTGCCAGCAGCATACAGGGAACTGGAAACACCATATATTTT
TRBJ1-2	-	TRBV10-2	-	CASSEYSYYGYTF	TGCGCCAGCAGTGAGTACAGCTACTATGGCTACACCTTC
TRBJ1-2	-	TRBV27	-	CASRPHSAYGYTF	TGTGCCAGCAGACCTCACAGCGCCTATGGCTACACCTTC
TRBJ2-7	-	TRBV30	TRBD1	CAWSRTGPPYEQYF	TGTGCCTGGAGCCGGACAGGGCCACCCTACGAGCAGTACTTC
TRBJ2-2	-	TRBV6-6	-	CASSSWTGNTGELFF	TGTGCCAGCAGTTCTTGGACTGGGAACACCGGGGAGCTGTTTTTT
TRBJ1-3	few	TRBV12-5	-	CASGLVRWGAGNTIYF	TGTGCTAGTGGTTTGGTACGATGGGGAGCTGGAAACACCATATATTTT
TRBJ2-1	-	TRBV18	TRBD2	CASSSGLAGNNEQFF	TGTGCCAGCTCATCGGGACTAGCGGGGAACAATGAGCAGTTCTTC
TRBJ2-3	-	TRBV5-1	TRBD2	CASSLAAAGVGTDTQYF	TGCGCCAGCAGCTTGGCCGCGGCGGGGGTGGGCACAGATACGCAGTATTTT
TRBJ2-7	-	TRBV6-2/TRBV6-3	-	CASSWALGEQYF	TGTGCCAGCAGTTGGGCTCTCGGCGAGCAGTACTTC
TRBJ2-7	-	TRBV3-1/TRBV3-2	-	CASSPALWGTYEQYF	TGTGCCAGCAGCCCCGCTTTGTGGGGAACCTACGAGCAGTACTTC
TRBJ2-1	-	TRBV6-1	TRBD2	CASSELAGEDEQFF	TGTGCCAGCAGTGAACTAGCGGGGGAAGATGAGCAGTTCTTC
TRBJ1-5	-	TRBV2	TRBD1	CASSVQGAINQPQHF	TGTGCCAGCAGCGTACAGGGGGCAATCAATCAGCCCCAGCATTTT
TRBJ2-4	-	TRBV23-1	-	CASSQSEGPKNIQYF	TGCGCCAGCAGTCAATCCGAGGGGCCCAAAAACATTCAGTACTTC
TRBJ1-4	-	TRBV12-3/TRBV12-4	-	CASSFLAGQKLFF	TGTGCCAGCAGTTTTCTGGCAGGTCAAAAACTGTTTTTT
TRBJ2-5	-	TRBV10-3	-	CAISESLETQYF	TGTGCCATCAGTGAGTCGCTAGAGACCCAGTACTTC
TRBJ2-7	few	TRBV4-1	-	CASSQAGWYSTIYEQYF	TGCGCCAGCAGCCAAGCTGGGTGGTACAGCACCATCTACGAGCAGTACTTC
TRBJ1-1	-	TRBV5-1	TRBD1	CASSSTGIRMNTEAFF	TGCGCCAGCAGCTCGACAGGGATCCGGATGAACACTGAAGCTTTCTTT
TRBJ1-1	-	TRBV18	TRBD1	CASSQDREAFF	TGTGCCAGCTCACAGGACAGGGAGGCTTTCTTT
TRBJ2-2	-	TRBV2	TRBD1	CASSLQGVGAGELFF	TGTGCCAGCAGTTTACAGGGGGTGGGAGCCGGGGAGCTGTTTTTT
TRBJ1-2	-	TRBV6-5	-	CASSYAVRGGSYGYTF	TGTGCCAGCAGTTACGCGGTAAGGGGAGGGAGCTATGGCTACACCTTC
TRBJ1-3	-	TRBV18	-	CATTGEGNSGNTIYF	TGTGCCACCACGGGAGAGGGCAACTCTGGAAACACCATATATTTT
TRBJ1-5	-	TRBV10-2	-	CASSESGKYQPQHF	TGCGCCAGCAGTGAGTCTGGGAAATACCAGCCCCAGCATTTT
TRBJ2-1	-	TRBV5-8	-	CASSGGRDGTGYNEQFF	TGTGCCAGCAGCGGCGGCAGGGATGGGACTGGATACAATGAGCAGTTCTTC
TRBJ2-1	-	TRBV11-2	TRBD2	CASSYPTGTSGGPYNEQFF	TGTGCCAGCAGCTACCCGACCGGGACTAGCGGGGGGCCCTACAATGAGCAGTTCTTC
TRBJ2-6	-	TRBV5-1	-	CASSFSGANVLTF	TGCGCCAGCAGCTTCTCTGGGGCCAACGTCCTGACTTTC
TRBJ2-5	-	TRBV3-1/TRBV3-2	TRBD2	CASSQGTSRETQYF	TGTGCCAGCAGCCAAGGGACTAGCAGAGAGACCCAGTACTTC
TRBJ2-5	-	TRBV6-2/TRBV6-3	-	CASSQLVAPGETQYF	TGTGCCAGCAGTCAACTCGTGGCGCCAGGGGAGACCCAGTACTTC
TRBJ2-7	-	TRBV6-1	-	CASSEYGAYEQYF	TGTGCCAGCAGTGAGTACGGAGCCTACGAGCAGTACTTC
TRBJ1-2	-	TRBV7-9	TRBD1	CASSSPRQGVSNYGYTF	TGTGCCAGCAGCTCCCCGAGACAGGGCGTCTCTAACTATGGCTACACCTTC
TRBJ2-2	-	TRBV15	TRBD1	CATSRGDRGSTGELFF	TGTGCCACCAGCAGAGGGGACAGGGGAAGCACCGGGGAGCTGTTTTTT
TRBJ1-1	-	TRBV6-1	-	CASSEAMLGAGEAFF	TGTGCCAGCAGTGAAGCCATGTTGGGGGCGGGTGAAGCTTTCTTT
TRBJ1-2	-	TRBV4-3	-	CASSQGEGGYTF	TGCGCCAGCAGCCAGGGTGAAGGGGGCTACACCTTC
TRBJ2-3	-	TRBV6-6	TRBD1	CASRPRDRDADTQYF	TGTGCCAGCAGACCCCGGGACAGGGACGCAGATACGCAGTATTTT
TRBJ1-1	-	TRBV25-1	-	CASSDPEGSQSGYTEAFF	TGTGCCAGCAGTGATCCTGAGGGTAGCCAAAGCGGGTACACTGAAGCTTTCTTT
TRBJ1-1	-	TRBV6-6	-	CASSYLAGDNTEAFF	TGTGCCAGCAGTTACCTTGCAGGGGACAACACTGAAGCTTTCTTT
TRBJ1-4	once	TRBV3-1/TRBV3-2	-	CASSQPGEKLFF	TGTGCCAGCAGCCAACCAGGTGAAAAACTGTTTTTT
TRBJ2-5	-	TRBV7-9	-	CASTEKETQYF	TGTGCCAGCACCGAGAAAGAGACCCAGTACTTC
TRBJ1-4	-	TRBV28	-	CASSFRTPGGGEKLFF	TGTGCCAGCAGTTTTAGGACCCCCGGGGGTGGGGAAAAACTGTTTTTT
TRBJ2-5	-	TRBV2	-	CASVARQQETQYF	TGTGCCAGCGTGGCGAGACAGCAAGAGACCCAGTACTTC
TRBJ2-2	-	TRBV12-3/TRBV12-4	TRBD1	CASTGAGELFF	TGTGCCAGTACAGGGGCCGGGGAGCTGTTTTTT
TRBJ2-3	-	TRBV3-1/TRBV3-2	TRBD2	CASSPFSGGGTDTQYF	TGTGCCAGCAGCCCTTTTAGCGGGGGAGGCACAGATACGCAGTATTTT
TRBJ2-7	-	TRBV7-2	-	CASSFPGTHEQYF	TGTGCCAGCAGCTTCCCAGGGACCCACGAGCAGTACTTC
TRBJ2-5	-	TRBV5-1	-	CASSSWIQETQYF	TGCGCCAGCAGCTCATGGATCCAAGAGACCCAGTACTTC
TRBJ2-5	-	TRBV2	-	CASRGSGSAETQYF	TGTGCCAGCAGGGGGAGTGGCTCGGCAGAGACCCAGTACTTC
TRBJ2-2	-	TRBV3-1/TRBV3-2	-	CASSQLINTGELFF	TGTGCCAGCAGCCAACTCATTAACACCGGGGAGCTGTTTTTT
TRBJ2-2	-	TRBV7-9	TRBD1	CASSSQTGENPGELFF	TGTGCCAGCAGCTCCCAGACAGGGGAGAACCCCGGGGAGCTGTTTTTT
TRBJ2-7	-	TRBV27	-	CASSFSGRGYEQYF	TGTGCCAGCAGTTTTTCAGGCAGGGGCTACGAGCAGTACTTC
TRBJ2-7	few	TRBV7-2	-	CASSLASTGRIYEQYF	TGTGCCAGCAGCTTAGCCTCCACAGGGCGCATCTACGAGCAGTACTTC
TRBJ2-7	-	TRBV6-5	-	CASSSFDRDSYEQYF	TGTGCCAGCAGTTCCTTCGACCGTGACTCCTACGAGCAGTACTTC